A selection of T cell receptor beta chains follows, all from one sample in a study of blood T cells in healthy people across ages. Each CDR3 protein gets one entry after TCRdb re-called the 5' RACE reads with MiXCR. The repertoire consists of a few hundred thousand distinct CDR3 sequences, with about 25% occurring once and the leading ten covering around 29%. Sequenced material: blood. These receptors all stem from a woman aged 65 to 85 in good health. Both conserved end residues are trimmed from each CDR3.

CDR3: ASSYRVHLYNEQF
V: TRBV12-3/TRBV12-4

CDR3: ASSEAYEQY
V: TRBV2

CDR3: ASSPGTGIGSGANVLT
V: TRBV18

CDR3: VSSLAPTPWEQF
V: TRBV7-2

CDR3: ASRSDRSYGYT
V: TRBV6-5

CDR3: ASSKGTIKTGELF
V: TRBV6-2/TRBV6-3

CDR3: ATSGRTSGTDTQY
V: TRBV24-1

CDR3: SAGVSGNERF
V: TRBV20-1

CDR3: ASSEVGGANQPQH
V: TRBV2

CDR3: SESSGGVETQY
V: TRBV29-1

CDR3: ASSLSRTENYGYT
V: TRBV28

CDR3: ASSPTNNLAGDEQF
V: TRBV7-6

CDR3: ASNPDRGQGTDTQY
V: TRBV6-1

CDR3: ASSLSGYFSDEQY
V: TRBV27

CDR3: ASSYGTSGSITQY
V: TRBV5-6

CDR3: AISAGTANNYGYT
V: TRBV10-3

CDR3: ASSQRWGRTEAF
V: TRBV7-2

CDR3: ASSLRTGSDTQY
V: TRBV11-2

CDR3: ASSSGPRLETQY
V: TRBV12-3/TRBV12-4

CDR3: SARVKDRGSYNEQF
V: TRBV20-1

CDR3: ASSLGDRGEPMNTEAF
V: TRBV12-3/TRBV12-4

CDR3: ASRGYGEANYGYT
V: TRBV28

CDR3: ASSQGRAQPQH
V: TRBV4-3

CDR3: ASSQGTGGPYGYT
V: TRBV4-1

CDR3: ASSPKQGANPYEQY
V: TRBV27

CDR3: ASSQKDASSGNTIY
V: TRBV18

CDR3: ASTIGGGNQNIQY
V: TRBV6-1

CDR3: ASSFSAVKAYGYT
V: TRBV7-9

CDR3: ASSSLGSTLREY
V: TRBV12-3/TRBV12-4

CDR3: ASSLQGYNSPLH
V: TRBV7-3

CDR3: ASSDGSGANVLT
V: TRBV2

CDR3: SATDDGGTDTQY
V: TRBV20-1

CDR3: ASSPVGESEAF
V: TRBV3-1

CDR3: ASSSRGAQETQY
V: TRBV11-2

CDR3: SVHLRGGGYT
V: TRBV29-1

CDR3: ASSPGIADHNEQF
V: TRBV18

CDR3: ASSQLGNEQF
V: TRBV3-1

CDR3: ASSLEVGNTIY
V: TRBV6-5

CDR3: ASSLGRVEKLF
V: TRBV7-2

CDR3: ASSLEVGPQH
V: TRBV12-3/TRBV12-4

CDR3: AISESTPGSKETQY
V: TRBV10-3

CDR3: ASSPHEYRARTGELF
V: TRBV18

CDR3: ASPWNNEQF
V: TRBV6-1

CDR3: ASSSDRTRADAQY
V: TRBV12-3/TRBV12-4

CDR3: SAKTGWLTSYEQY
V: TRBV20-1

CDR3: ASSQNWMRKQY
V: TRBV3-1

CDR3: SASTPEGTDTQY
V: TRBV20-1

CDR3: ASTQGGTQY
V: TRBV2

CDR3: SASRRTVDSNQPQH
V: TRBV20-1

CDR3: ASSPTGHGRDYGYT
V: TRBV28

CDR3: ASTLVRGGYNEQF
V: TRBV7-2

CDR3: ASLNTEAF
V: TRBV2